This record looks at one TCR beta chain sequence and its context. The antigen remains unidentified. This sample was taken from a study of blood T cells in healthy people across ages. Combining a sample-barcoded 5' primer with a J-beta primer mix, a second PCR ran for about 6 to 12 cycles. The template-switch adaptor was a 5' adaptor with 12 random nucleotides. It tagged each cDNA molecule. TCRdb reanalysed the 5' RACE reads using MiXCR and keeps one entry per CDR3 protein. Among 650,000 to 700,000 distinct CDR3 sequences listed, 32% were seen once. The study, taken as a whole, reports: Long-lived donors had more naive CD4+ cells and higher diversity than aged donors.

The CDR3 sequence is 13 residues long. Germline V CDR1 and CDR2: LGHDT, YNNKEL (reference sequence). V lost 6 bases to trimming and J lost 3 bases; unmatched junction nucleotides: 4. V usage is TRBV3-1 and J usage is TRBJ1-1, with TRBD1 matching over 7 bases. Sequencing input: blood. This receptor was identified in a woman older than 75 in good health. CDR3 nucleotides: TGTGCCAGCAGGACAGGGAGGGACACTGAAGCTTTCTTT. It encodes CASRTGRDTEAFF.